This T cell receptor (beta chain) appears in the sequencing data of a study of patients and donors after allogeneic stem cell transplantation. In this sample, this clonotype turned up a few times. The V gene end was trimmed by 4 bases and the J gene end by 6 bases; junction bases not matched to a gene: 12. Germline V gives CDR1 MNHNS, CDR2 SASEGT. This CDR3 has 15 amino acids. TCRdb passed the RT-PCR reads through MiXCR, listing each CDR3 protein once. This sample has about a million distinct CDR3 sequences, with about a sixth found just once. The sample was blood, either unsorted or a sorted T cell fraction (not recorded which). The chain uses TRBV6-1 and TRBJ2-7, with 7 nucleotides matching TRBD2. This receptor was taken from a human donor who was either an allogeneic HSCT recipient or a stem cell or donor lymphocyte infusion donor (not recorded which). It is not recorded whose cells these are; they may come from a transplant donor. CDR3 sequence: CASSAPSGGGSEQYF. DNA of the CDR3: TGTGCCAGCAGTGCACCTAGCGGCGGAGGAAGCGAGCAGTACTTC.